A single sample is the source of the 17 T cell receptor beta chains below, sequenced in a study of Ad26.COV2.S vaccination and SARS-CoV-2 variants (dated by TCRdb to the early 2020s). The treatment or condition label, read with the paper, signifies: roughly 18 received Ad26.COV2.S at low or high dose, single or two shots; roughly five received placebo; per-sample allocation not given. Repertoires of vaccine and placebo recipients were sequenced from samples collected on day 63 after the first injection. Libraries were prepared through the immunoSEQ multiplex PCR assay. This immuneACCESS table, as held by TCRdb, lists in-frame sequences with V and J called but not all clones. Of the missing ones, under half trace to an unresolved V gene in checked studies; the others have no known cause. Counted in this sample were over 400,000 clones; 80% to 95% of them appeared once. The top ten clones comprise under 2% of the sample.

The sample was peripheral blood, taken in a trial of Ad26.COV2.S vaccine versus placebo. These receptors were taken from a person between 18 and 65 years old who received the Ad26.COV2.S COVID-19 vaccine or a placebo.

The rearrangement uses TRBV3-1 (or the pseudogene TRBV3-2) and TRBJ1-1; 7 bases map to TRBD1. Germline CDR1 is LGHDT and CDR2 is YNNKEL (reference sequence). J was trimmed by 0 bases and V by 0 bases; bases with no gene match: 7. The CDR3 loop spans 17 amino acids. CDR3 protein: CASSQDKWGQLNTEAFF. For the CDR3, the DNA is TGTGCCAGCAGCCAAGACAAATGGGGACAGCTGAACACTGAAGCTTTCTTT.

J is TRBJ1-5 and V is TRBV4-3; D not certain. This CDR3 comprises 13 residues. V was shortened by 3 bases and J by 6 bases, with 9 bases between the two germline ends. CDR1 is LGHNA, CDR2 YSLEER, per germline. DNA of the CDR3: TGCGCCAGCAGCCACGGAACGGGTCAGCCCCAGCATTTT. Protein: CASSHGTGQPQHF.

The rearrangement uses TRBV15 and TRBJ2-7; maybe TRBD1 (5 bases). Between the trimmed V and J ends, which lost 5 bases and 1 base, there was a span of 18 bases. From germline, CDR1 is LNHNV and CDR2 YYDKDF (reference sequence). The CDR3 is 16 residues long. The CDR3 loop reads CATSPRPRAGSYEQYF. The CDR3 nucleotides read TGTGCCACCAGCCCCCGACCTAGGGCAGGGTCCTACGAGCAGTACTTC.

The chain uses TRBV28 and TRBJ2-5; 8 positions match TRBD1. The CDR3 length is 15 residues. The germline V gene has CDR1 MDHEN and CDR2 SYDVKM. Losses at the gene ends were 3 bases for V and 3 bases for J; bases not matched to a gene: 6. Here the CDR3 DNA reads TGTGCCAGCAGTTTTATCGGGACAGGCAAAGAGACCCAGTACTTC. This gives the protein CASSFIGTGKETQYF.

This clone was counted only a few times. The chain links TRBV6-5 to TRBJ1-1, with D unclear. The germline gives CDR1 MNHEY, CDR2 SVGAGI. With 7 bases removed from V and 4 bases from J, the gap between germline ends came to 19 bases. The CDR3 runs 15 residues. DNA for the CDR3: TGTGCCAGCACCGAAGGATTGGAAGGGAGCACTGAAGCTTTCTTT. Its protein product is CASTEGLEGSTEAFF.

The chain is built from TRBV6-6 and TRBJ2-7; 11 nucleotides match TRBD2. This CDR3 spans 17 amino acids. Trimming took 5 bases from V and 4 from J; bases not matched to a gene: 13. From germline, CDR1 is MNHNY and CDR2 SVGAGI (reference sequence). CDR3 DNA: TGTGCCAGCAGTCCCACCGCTCAACTAGCGGGAGAATACGAGCAGTACTTC. Translated, it gives CASSPTAQLAGEYEQYF.

The chain is built from TRBV7-9 and TRBJ2-1; 9 nucleotides agree with TRBD2. Per the germline V gene, CDR1 is SEHNR and CDR2 is FQNEAQ (reference sequence). This CDR3 spans 18 amino acids. The trim removed 0 bases at V and 4 bases at J, leaving 10 bases unmatched. The CDR3 loop reads CASSLALAGALQYNEQFF. CDR3 DNA sequence: TGTGCCAGCAGCTTAGCCTTAGCGGGGGCCCTACAATACAATGAGCAGTTCTTC. The entire variable domain, with the rest obtained from reference TRBV7-9 and TRBJ2-1, is as follows: DTGVSQNPRHKITKRGQNVTFRCDPISEHNRLYWYRQTLGQGPEFLTYFQNEAQLEKSRLLSDRFSAERPKGSFSTLEIQRTEQGDSAMYLCASSLALAGALQYNEQFFGPGTRLTVL.

This sequence joins TRBV27 and TRBJ2-3, with a weak D call TRBD2 (6 bases). Germline loops: CDR1 MNHEY, CDR2 SMNVEV (reference sequence). Trimming removed 5 bases from V and 2 bases from J, with 11 bases in between. This CDR3 is 14 amino acids long. CDR3 coding DNA: TGTGCCAGCAGTGTACTAGCCCTCACAGATACGCAGTATTTT. As protein: CASSVLALTDTQYF.

The chain couples TRBV7-2 to TRBJ2-2; D possibly matches TRBD1 or TRBD2 (5 bases each). CDR1 and CDR2 from the germline V gene are SGHTA and FQGNSA. V was shortened by 5 bases and J by 2 bases, with 12 bases between the two germline ends. This CDR3 has 15 residues. Written as DNA, the CDR3 is TGTGCCAGCAGCCCCGGGACGGGAAACACCGGGGAGCTGTTTTTT. It is translated as CASSPGTGNTGELFF.

J is TRBJ2-1 and V is TRBV7-8, with D uncertain. Trimming took 1 base from V and 10 from J, leaving 5 bases between them. Germline CDR1 is SGHVS and CDR2 is FQNEAQ. CDR3 length: 11 amino acids. The CDR3 sequence is CASSLVLEQFF. The CDR3 bases are TGTGCCAGCAGCTTAGTTCTAGAGCAGTTCTTC.

V usage is TRBV27 and J usage is TRBJ2-7; the D gene is possibly TRBD1 (6 bases). Trimming pared 5 bases from V and 1 base from J, leaving 12 bases between. The CDR3 has 14 amino acids. The germline V gene encodes CDR1 MNHEY and CDR2 SMNVEV (reference sequence). The CDR3 region has the DNA TGTGCCAGCAGTCTGACAGGACCGTCCTACGAGCAGTACTTC. It encodes CASSLTGPSYEQYF.

V and J are TRBV7-2 and TRBJ1-1, with D hard to call. V shed 3 bases and J shed 6 bases, with 8 bases lying between them. The CDR3 covers 12 residues. Germline CDR1 and CDR2: SGHTA and FQGNSA. CDR3 in amino acids: CASSFSGPEAFF. CDR3 nucleotide sequence: TGTGCCAGCAGCTTTTCGGGCCCTGAAGCTTTCTTT.

The chain is built from TRBV2 and TRBJ2-5; tentatively, D is TRBD2 (6 bases). This CDR3 spans 13 amino acids. V lost 6 bases, J lost 3 bases, and 11 bases lay in between. Germline V lookup: CDR1 SNHLY, CDR2 FYNNEI. CDR3 DNA sequence: TGTGCCAGCAGCCCTCGCGGGGAAGAGACCCAGTACTTC. Translated, it gives CASSPRGEETQYF.

The chain employs TRBV5-1 and TRBJ2-1; no clear D. CDR3 size: 14 residues. Trimming pared 1 base from V and 9 bases from J, leaving 14 bases between. Per the germline V gene, CDR1 is SGHRS and CDR2 is YFSETQ. The CDR3 protein is CASSLIYVGAEQFF. The CDR3 DNA is TGCGCCAGCAGCTTGATCTACGTAGGCGCTGAGCAGTTCTTC.

The V and J genes are TRBV5-6 and TRBJ1-1, with 9 bases identical to TRBD1. Germline CDR1 and CDR2: SGHDT and YYEEEE. The V gene end was trimmed by 2 bases and the J gene end by 7 bases; junction bases not matched to a gene: 6. CDR3 length: 14 residues. The CDR3: CASSLNRGQGEAFF. CDR3 coding DNA: TGTGCCAGCAGCTTAAACAGGGGGCAAGGTGAAGCTTTCTTT.

This clone was seen just once. Relative to the germline gene, one junction end is altered; a read error may explain this. The chain links TRBV7-2 to TRBJ1-2; D is possibly TRBD1 (6 bases). The CDR3 length is 13 residues. Germline values: CDR1 SGHTA, CDR2 FQGNSA. CDR3 residues: CASSGQYHYGYTF. For the CDR3, the DNA is TGTGCCAGCAGCGGACAGTACCACTACGGCTACACCTTC.

The chain combines TRBV4-3 with TRBJ2-7, with 7 bases matching TRBD1. The germline V gene has CDR1 LGHNA and CDR2 YSLEER. The CDR3 runs 16 residues. Trimming took 0 bases from V and 6 from J; bases not matched to a gene: 11. The CDR3 region has the DNA TGCGCCAGCAGCCAAGAAGCGGCAGGGGGTTCTTCCGAGCAGTACTTC. Residues: CASSQEAAGGSSEQYF.